The next 20 T cell receptor beta chains were all read from a single sample in a study of blood T cell repertoires in COVID-19 (dated by TCRdb to 2018 to 2020). The library was obtained by the immunoSEQ multiplex PCR assay. This immuneACCESS table, as held by TCRdb, lists in-frame sequences with V and J called but not all clones. Of the missing ones, under half trace to an unresolved V gene in checked studies; the others have no known cause. This sample is represented by under 90,000 clones; 75% to 85% of them were singletons. The ten biggest clones cover about 43% of the sample. Input material: peripheral blood. The source is an elderly man with acute or convalescent COVID-19.

V usage is TRBV6-1 and J usage is TRBJ1-5; D may be TRBD1 (5 bases). CDR3 length: 15 amino acids. Trimming took 1 base from V and 4 from J, leaving 11 bases between them. Germline-derived CDR1 and CDR2 are MNHNS and SASEGT. CDR3 sequence (DNA): TGTGCCAGCAGTGAAGGCAGGGCCGATAATCAGCCCCAGCATTTT. It encodes CASSEGRADNQPQHF.

V and J are TRBV7-2 and TRBJ1-1; 8 nucleotides line up with TRBD1. V lost 5 bases to trimming and J lost 1 base; unmatched junction nucleotides: 9. CDR1 is SGHTA, CDR2 FQGNSA, per germline. This CDR3 is 16 amino acids long. In DNA form, the CDR3 reads TGTGCCAGCAGCCCAACAGGGGGGGGGACGAACACTGAAGCTTTCTTT. Protein product: CASSPTGGGTNTEAFF.

This chain links TRBV24-1 with TRBJ1-5, with 10 bases matching TRBD1. The CDR3 is 16 residues long. CDR1 KGHDR and CDR2 SFDVKD come from the germline V gene. V lost 3 bases and J lost 6; bases outside the gene matches: 7. CDR3 coding DNA: TGTGCCACCAGTGATCGACAGGGGGCAGGGTCTCAGCCCCAGCATTTT. It is translated as CATSDRQGAGSQPQHF.

This rearrangement joins TRBV19 to TRBJ1-1; D might be TRBD1 (6 bases). Germline V lookup: CDR1 LNHDA, CDR2 SQIVND (reference sequence). V lost 3 bases to trimming and J lost 1 base, with 15 bases between them. The CDR3 loop spans 16 amino acids. The CDR3 reads CASSIGTLGANTEAFF. For the CDR3, the DNA is TGTGCCAGTAGTATCGGGACGTTGGGGGCGAACACTGAAGCTTTCTTT.

The chain has TRBV5-1 and TRBJ2-2, with unresolved D. CDR1 is SGHRS, CDR2 YFSETQ, per germline. The CDR3 runs to 15 residues. V was pared by 2 bases and J by 5 bases, with 13 bases between. CDR3: CASSFEERRTGELFF. CDR3 nucleotide sequence: TGCGCCAGCAGCTTCGAGGAGAGGAGAACCGGGGAGCTGTTTTTT.

The chain links TRBV5-4 to TRBJ1-5; D unresolved. Germline CDR1 and CDR2: SGHNT and YYREEE (reference sequence). CDR3 size: 14 residues. V shed 0 bases and J shed 2 bases, with 6 bases lying between them. This chain's CDR3 is CASSLGGGNQPQHF. CDR3 coding DNA: TGTGCCAGCAGCTTGGGAGGTGGCAATCAGCCCCAGCATTTT.

The V and J genes are TRBV10-1 and TRBJ1-5; D unresolved. Trimming stripped 2 bases from V and 0 bases from J, with 8 bases between. Germline CDR1 is WNHNN and CDR2 is SYGVQD (reference sequence). This CDR3 has 15 amino acids. Here the CDR3 reads CASSENRDSNQPQHF. The CDR3 coding sequence is TGCGCCAGCAGTGAGAACAGAGATAGCAATCAGCCCCAGCATTTT.

The chain employs TRBV15 and TRBJ2-2; TRBD1 aligns across 8 bases. Germline V gene lookup returns CDR1 LNHNV and CDR2 YYDKDF (reference sequence). There are 15 residues in the CDR3. V lost 3 bases to trimming and J lost 4 bases; unmatched junction nucleotides: 4. The DNA of the CDR3 is TGTGCCACCAGCAGCGATGGACAGGGCACCGGGGAGCTGTTTTTT. Translating it yields CATSSDGQGTGELFF.

V gene TRBV7-2 combines with J gene TRBJ1-3, with 9 nucleotides matching TRBD1. There are 15 residues in the CDR3. V lost 1 base and J lost 4; bases outside the gene matches: 2. Germline V gene data show CDR1 as SGHTA and CDR2 as FQGNSA. This chain's CDR3 is CASSLGQGGGNTIYF. The CDR3 region has the DNA TGTGCCAGCAGCTTAGGACAGGGGGGCGGAAACACCATATATTTT. The variable domain in full, completed from reference TRBV7-2 and TRBJ1-3, reads GAGVSQSPSNKVTEKGKDVELRCDPISGHTALYWYRQSLGQGLEFLIYFQGNSAPDKSGLPSDRFSAERTGGSVSTLTIQRTQQEDSAVYLCASSLGQGGGNTIYFGEGSWLTVV.

This chain links TRBV27 with TRBJ2-2; possible D gene TRBD1, 5 bases. This CDR3 region has 14 residues. V lost 2 bases and J 9 bases, leaving 13 bases between the germline ends. In germline, CDR1 is MNHEY, CDR2 SMNVEV (reference sequence). Here the CDR3 DNA reads TGTGCCAGCAGTTTAAATCCGCCAGGGTGGGAGCTGTTTTTT. It translates to CASSLNPPGWELFF.

This clone was seen a single time. V and J are TRBV10-3 and TRBJ2-6; TRBD1 agrees at 7 bases. V shed 9 bases and J 0 bases; nucleotides not matched to a gene: 8. This CDR3 is built from 16 residues. Germline V gene sequence: CDR1 ENHRY, CDR2 SYGVKD. This CDR3 is CAIGDRANSGANVLTF. CDR3 nucleotide sequence: TGTGCCATAGGAGACAGGGCGAACTCTGGGGCCAACGTCCTGACTTTC.

The J gene is TRBJ2-5, the V gene TRBV5-1; D call uncertain. Trimming left V 2 bases short and J 5 bases short, with 10 bases between. The CDR3 is made up of 13 amino acids. Germline-derived CDR1 and CDR2 are SGHRS and YFSETQ. The chain's CDR3 is CASSFLGEETQYF. The DNA for the CDR3 is TGCGCCAGCAGCTTCCTAGGAGAGGAGACCCAGTACTTC.

The CDR3 protein is CSVPSGNREGYTF. CDR3 DNA sequence: TGCAGCGTCCCCTCTGGGAACAGGGAAGGCTACACCTTC. The V and J genes are TRBV29-1 and TRBJ1-2; D is perhaps TRBD1 (6 bases). The CDR3 contains 13 residues. The germline V gene has CDR1 SQVTM and CDR2 ANQGSEA. V was trimmed by 6 bases and J by 8 bases, leaving 19 bases between them. The complete variable domain, with remaining parts taken from reference TRBV29-1 and TRBJ1-2, reads SAVISQKPSRDICQRGTSLTIQCQVDSQVTMMFWYRQQPGQSLTLIATANQGSEATYESGFVIDKFPISRPNLTFSTLTVSNMSPEDSSIYLCSVPSGNREGYTFGSGTRLTVV.

Worth noting for this clone: One junction end does not reproduce the germline sequence, and a read error may be involved. The rearrangement links TRBV6-5 to TRBJ1-1; the match to TRBD1 covers 7 bases. The CDR3 is 15 residues long. Germline V gene lookup returns CDR1 MNHEY and CDR2 SVGAGI. The CDR3 DNA reads as TGTGCCAGCAGTAACTCAAGGGGGCGCGACACTGAAGCTTTCTTT. Its translation: CASSNSRGRDTEAFF.

The sample holds many counts of this clone. The chain employs TRBV6-2 or TRBV6-3 and TRBJ1-5; D might be TRBD1 (6 bases). V shed 0 bases and J shed 7 bases, with 16 bases lying between them. This CDR3 contains 16 residues. CDR1 MNHEY and CDR2 SVGEGT come from the germline V gene. The CDR3 coding sequence is TGTGCCAGCAGTTACTCGAGGGACATAAAGCAGCAGCCCCAGCATTTT. Residues: CASSYSRDIKQQPQHF.

The chain is built from TRBV27 and TRBJ2-1, with TRBD2 identical over 13 bases. CDR3 length equals 17 residues. Germline V CDR1 and CDR2: MNHEY, SMNVEV (reference sequence). The ends lost 6 bases at V and 8 bases at J; junction bases unmatched: 13. CDR3 DNA: TGTGCCAGCAGGGGGTTCCAGGGACTAGCGGGATCATATGAGCAGTTCTTC. Translation gives CASRGFQGLAGSYEQFF.

The chain has TRBV20-1 and TRBJ1-6, with TRBD1 matching over 7 bases. Germline V gene lookup returns CDR1 DFQATT and CDR2 SNEGSKA (reference sequence). This CDR3 is built from 15 residues. The ends lost 6 bases at V and 7 bases at J; junction bases unmatched: 12. The CDR3 sequence is CSASLRTGQNSPLHF. DNA of the CDR3: TGCAGTGCCAGTCTTAGGACAGGACAAAATTCACCCCTCCACTTT.

The CDR3 here is CAIQFRGRDTEAFF. In nucleotides, the CDR3 is TGTGCCATCCAGTTTAGGGGGAGAGACACTGAAGCTTTCTTT. The rearrangement links TRBV28 to TRBJ1-1; tentatively, D is TRBD1 (6 bases). The CDR3 covers 14 residues. Trimming left V 10 bases short and J 3 bases short, with 18 bases between. The germline CDR1 and CDR2 sequences are MDHEN and SYDVKM.

The chain is built from TRBV6-5 and TRBJ2-3; 8 bases match TRBD2. CDR1 and CDR2 (germline): MNHEY, SVGAGI. After removal of 4 bases from V and 6 bases from J, the junction contained 6 bases not matched to a gene. The CDR3 length is 14 residues. Here the CDR3 reads CASSSGGASDTQYF. CDR3 in DNA: TGTGCCAGCAGTTCCGGGGGGGCCTCGGATACGCAGTATTTT.

Written as DNA, the CDR3 is TGTGCCAGCAGTTTAAATGCGGGGGATGAGCAGTTCTTC. Its protein product is CASSLNAGDEQFF. The chain has TRBV12-3 or TRBV12-4 and TRBJ2-1; TRBD2 agrees at 7 bases. With V trimmed by 2 bases and J by 8 bases, 3 bases remained unmatched. The CDR3 has 13 amino acids.